This T cell receptor beta chain was obtained from a study of cytomegalovirus exposure and HLA in healthy donors. Study-wide points: Cytomegalovirus-associated status was assigned to around 160 TCR beta chains. According to reports, the classifier identified cytomegalovirus status with high specificity and sensitivity.

Trimming removed 0 bases from V and 3 bases from J, with 6 bases in between. Germline loops: CDR1 SGHRS, CDR2 YFSETQ. The CDR3 is made up of 14 amino acids. As concerns this clone: Its antigen is not known.

Here immunoSEQ multiplex PCR was the method, and the copy in TCRdb shows in-frame clones only, minus some. The table has more than 20,000 clones, 97% seen once. The clonotype was recovered from a young man in good health and CMV-seropositive. The source material was PBMCs. The chain uses TRBV5-1 and TRBJ2-2, with no clear D. The CDR3 reads CASSLDRYTGELFF. CDR3 sequence (DNA): TGCGCCAGCAGCTTGGACAGATACACCGGGGAGCTGTTTTTT. Variable domain in full (rest from reference TRBV5-1 and TRBJ2-2): KAGVTQTPRYLIKTRGQQVTLSCSPISGHRSVSWYQQTPGQGLQFLFEYFSETQRNKGNFPGRFSGRQFSNSRSEMNVSTLELGDSALYLCASSLDRYTGELFFGEGSRLTVL.